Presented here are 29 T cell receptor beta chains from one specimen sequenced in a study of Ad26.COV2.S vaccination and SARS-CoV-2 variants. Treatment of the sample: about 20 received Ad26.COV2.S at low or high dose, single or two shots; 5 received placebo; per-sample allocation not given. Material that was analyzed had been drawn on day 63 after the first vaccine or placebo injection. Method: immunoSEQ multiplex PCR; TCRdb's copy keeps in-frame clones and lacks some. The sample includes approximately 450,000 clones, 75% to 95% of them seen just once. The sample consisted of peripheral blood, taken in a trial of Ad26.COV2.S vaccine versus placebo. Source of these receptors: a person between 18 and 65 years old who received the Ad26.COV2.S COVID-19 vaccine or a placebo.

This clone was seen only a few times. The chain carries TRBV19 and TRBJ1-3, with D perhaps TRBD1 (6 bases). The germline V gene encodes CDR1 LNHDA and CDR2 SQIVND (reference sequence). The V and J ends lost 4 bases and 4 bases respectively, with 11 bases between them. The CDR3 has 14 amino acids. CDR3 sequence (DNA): TGTGCCAGTAGTACCCAGGGGAGCGGAAACACCATATATTTT. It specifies CASSTQGSGNTIYF.

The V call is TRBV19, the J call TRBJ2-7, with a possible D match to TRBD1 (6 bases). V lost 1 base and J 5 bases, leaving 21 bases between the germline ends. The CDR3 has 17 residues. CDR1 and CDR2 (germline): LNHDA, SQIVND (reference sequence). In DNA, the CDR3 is TGTGCCAGTAGTATAGGGGATTCTTTTGGGGGCGTCGACGAGCAGTACTTC. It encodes CASSIGDSFGGVDEQYF. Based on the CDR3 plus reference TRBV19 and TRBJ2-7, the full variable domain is DGGITQSPKYLFRKEGQNVTLSCEQNLNHDAMYWYRQDPGQGLRLIYYSQIVNDFQKGDIAEGYSVSREKKESFPLTVTSAQKNPTAFYLCASSIGDSFGGVDEQYFGPGTRLTVT.

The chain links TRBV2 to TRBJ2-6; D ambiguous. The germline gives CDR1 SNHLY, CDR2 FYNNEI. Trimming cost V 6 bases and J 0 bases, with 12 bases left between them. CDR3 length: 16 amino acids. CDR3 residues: CASSDTRSSGANVLTF. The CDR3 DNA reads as TGTGCCAGCAGCGATACACGAAGCTCTGGGGCCAACGTCCTGACTTTC.

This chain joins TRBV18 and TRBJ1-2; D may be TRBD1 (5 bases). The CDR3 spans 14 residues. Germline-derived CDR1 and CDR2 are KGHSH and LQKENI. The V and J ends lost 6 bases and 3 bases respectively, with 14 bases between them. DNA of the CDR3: TGTGCCAGCTCGCCTCTGGGGCAGGACTATGGCTACACCTTC. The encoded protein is CASSPLGQDYGYTF.

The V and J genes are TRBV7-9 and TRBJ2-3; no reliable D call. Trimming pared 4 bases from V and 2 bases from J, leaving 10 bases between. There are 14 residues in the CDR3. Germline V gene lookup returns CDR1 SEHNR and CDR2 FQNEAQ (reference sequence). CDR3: CASSYTGTTDTQYF. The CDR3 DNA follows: TGTGCCAGCAGCTACACCGGAACCACAGATACGCAGTATTTT.

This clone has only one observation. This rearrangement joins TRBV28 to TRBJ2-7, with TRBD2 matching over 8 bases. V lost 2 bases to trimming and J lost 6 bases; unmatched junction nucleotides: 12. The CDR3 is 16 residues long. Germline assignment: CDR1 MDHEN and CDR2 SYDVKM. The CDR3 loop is CASSLPPGLVPSEQYF. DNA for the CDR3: TGTGCCAGCAGTTTACCTCCGGGACTAGTACCCTCCGAGCAGTACTTC.

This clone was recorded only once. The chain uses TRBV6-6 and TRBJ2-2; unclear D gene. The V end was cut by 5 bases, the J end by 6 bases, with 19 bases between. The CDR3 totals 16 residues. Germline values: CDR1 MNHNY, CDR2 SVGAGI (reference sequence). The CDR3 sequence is CASSRTLKPVAGELFF. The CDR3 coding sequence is TGTGCCAGCAGTCGAACATTAAAGCCCGTGGCCGGGGAGCTGTTTTTT.

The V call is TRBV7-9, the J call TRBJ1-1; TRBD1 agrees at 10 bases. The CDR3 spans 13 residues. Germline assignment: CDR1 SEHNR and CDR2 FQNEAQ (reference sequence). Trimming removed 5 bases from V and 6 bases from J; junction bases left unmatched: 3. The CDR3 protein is CASSRQGASEAFF. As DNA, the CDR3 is TGTGCCAGCAGCCGACAGGGGGCTTCTGAAGCTTTCTTT.

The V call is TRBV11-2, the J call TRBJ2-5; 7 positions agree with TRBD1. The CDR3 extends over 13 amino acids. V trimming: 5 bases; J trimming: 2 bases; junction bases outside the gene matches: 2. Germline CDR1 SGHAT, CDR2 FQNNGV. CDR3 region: CASSTGQQETQYF. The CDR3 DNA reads TGTGCCAGCAGCACGGGACAGCAAGAGACCCAGTACTTC.

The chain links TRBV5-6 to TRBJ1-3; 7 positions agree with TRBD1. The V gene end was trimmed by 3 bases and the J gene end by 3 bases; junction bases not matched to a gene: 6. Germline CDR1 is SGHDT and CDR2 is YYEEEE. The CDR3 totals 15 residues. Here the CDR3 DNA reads TGTGCCAGCAGCTACTCACAGGGGTTTGGAAACACCATATATTTT. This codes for CASSYSQGFGNTIYF. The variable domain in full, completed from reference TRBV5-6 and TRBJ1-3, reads DAGVTQSPTHLIKTRGQQVTLRCSPKSGHDTVSWYQQALGQGPQFIFQYYEEEERQRGNFPDRFSGHQFPNYSSELNVNALLLGDSALYLCASSYSQGFGNTIYFGEGSWLTVV.

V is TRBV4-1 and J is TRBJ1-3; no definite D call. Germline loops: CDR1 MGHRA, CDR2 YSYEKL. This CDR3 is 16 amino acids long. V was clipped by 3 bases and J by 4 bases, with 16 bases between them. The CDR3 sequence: CASSHTRGRWGNTIYF. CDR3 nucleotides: TGCGCCAGCAGCCATACCAGAGGCCGCTGGGGAAACACCATATATTTT.

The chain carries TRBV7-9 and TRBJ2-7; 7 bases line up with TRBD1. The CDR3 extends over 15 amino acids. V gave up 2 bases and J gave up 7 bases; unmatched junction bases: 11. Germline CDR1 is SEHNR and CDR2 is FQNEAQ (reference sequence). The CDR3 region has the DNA TGTGCCAGCAGCTTACAGGGGGAGTGGGTCCGGGAGCAGTACTTC. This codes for CASSLQGEWVREQYF.

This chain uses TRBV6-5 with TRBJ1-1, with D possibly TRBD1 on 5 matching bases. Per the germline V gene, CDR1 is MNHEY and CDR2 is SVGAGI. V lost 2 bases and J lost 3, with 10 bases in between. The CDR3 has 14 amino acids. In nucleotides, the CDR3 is TGTGCCAGCAGTTACGCAGGGCCGGACACTGAAGCTTTCTTT. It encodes CASSYAGPDTEAFF.

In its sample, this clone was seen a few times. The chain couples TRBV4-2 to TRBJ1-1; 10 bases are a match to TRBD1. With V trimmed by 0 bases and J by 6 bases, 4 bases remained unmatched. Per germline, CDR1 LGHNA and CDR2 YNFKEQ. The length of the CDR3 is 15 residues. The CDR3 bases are TGTGCCAGCAGCCAAGAAGGGACAGGGGAGGCTGAAGCTTTCTTT. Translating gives CASSQEGTGEAEAFF.

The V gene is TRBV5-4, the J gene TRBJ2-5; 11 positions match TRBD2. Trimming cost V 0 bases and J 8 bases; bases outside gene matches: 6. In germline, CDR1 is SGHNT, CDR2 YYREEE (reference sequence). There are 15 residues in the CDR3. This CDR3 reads CASSLAQLAGVTQYF. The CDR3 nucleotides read TGTGCCAGCAGCTTGGCCCAACTAGCGGGAGTCACCCAGTACTTC.

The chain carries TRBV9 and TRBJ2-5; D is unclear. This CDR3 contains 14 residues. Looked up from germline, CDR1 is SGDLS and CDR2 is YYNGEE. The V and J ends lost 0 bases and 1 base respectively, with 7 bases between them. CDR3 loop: CASSVGGIQETQYF. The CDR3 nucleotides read TGTGCCAGCAGCGTAGGTGGGATCCAAGAGACCCAGTACTTC.

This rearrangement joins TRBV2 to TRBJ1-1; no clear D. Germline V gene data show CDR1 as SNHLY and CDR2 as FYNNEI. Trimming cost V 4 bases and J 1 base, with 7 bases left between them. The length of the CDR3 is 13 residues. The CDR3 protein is CASSGIPNTEAFF. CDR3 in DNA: TGTGCCAGCAGTGGGATTCCGAACACTGAAGCTTTCTTT.

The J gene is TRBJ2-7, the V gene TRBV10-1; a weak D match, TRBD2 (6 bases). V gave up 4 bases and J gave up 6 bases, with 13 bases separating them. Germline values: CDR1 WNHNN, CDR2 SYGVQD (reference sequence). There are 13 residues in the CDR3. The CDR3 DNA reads TGCGCCAGCAGTGTGGGGGGATCGTCCGAGCAGTACTTC. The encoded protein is CASSVGGSSEQYF.

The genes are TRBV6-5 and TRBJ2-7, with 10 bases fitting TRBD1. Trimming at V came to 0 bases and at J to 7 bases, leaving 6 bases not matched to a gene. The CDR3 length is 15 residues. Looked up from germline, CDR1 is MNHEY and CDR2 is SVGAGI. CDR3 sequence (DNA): TGTGCCAGCAGTTACTCGGACAGGGGGATAGTTGAGCAGTACTTC. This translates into CASSYSDRGIVEQYF.

In DNA, the CDR3 is TGTGCCAGCACACCGGGCAGGACTAGCTTCTCCTACGAGCAGTACTTC. Translated: CASTPGRTSFSYEQYF. This chain joins TRBV25-1 and TRBJ2-7; the match to TRBD2 covers 8 bases. This CDR3 contains 16 residues. With V trimmed by 7 bases and J by 0 bases, 11 bases remained unmatched. CDR1 is MGHDK and CDR2 is SYGVNS in the germline V gene.

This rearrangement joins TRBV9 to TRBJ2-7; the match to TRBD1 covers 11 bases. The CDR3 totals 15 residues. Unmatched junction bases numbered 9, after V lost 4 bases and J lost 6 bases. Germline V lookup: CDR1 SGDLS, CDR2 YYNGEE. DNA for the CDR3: TGTGCCAGCAGCCCCTGGACAGGGGGCATCGTCGAGCAGTACTTC. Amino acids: CASSPWTGGIVEQYF.

CDR3 in DNA: TGTGCCAGCAGTTTTTTCAGGGACAAACGGGAGCTGTTTTTT. Translating it yields CASSFFRDKRELFF. The J gene is TRBJ2-2, the V gene TRBV27, with D maybe TRBD1 (6 bases). The germline V gene has CDR1 MNHEY and CDR2 SMNVEV (reference sequence). The CDR3 length is 14 residues. V was cut by 3 bases and J by 9 bases, with 14 bases left in between.

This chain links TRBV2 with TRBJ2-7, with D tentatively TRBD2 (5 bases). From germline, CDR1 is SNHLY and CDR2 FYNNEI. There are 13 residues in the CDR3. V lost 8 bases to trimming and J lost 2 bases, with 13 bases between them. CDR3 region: CASLMSGPYEQYF. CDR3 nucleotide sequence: TGTGCCAGCCTCATGAGCGGACCCTACGAGCAGTACTTC.

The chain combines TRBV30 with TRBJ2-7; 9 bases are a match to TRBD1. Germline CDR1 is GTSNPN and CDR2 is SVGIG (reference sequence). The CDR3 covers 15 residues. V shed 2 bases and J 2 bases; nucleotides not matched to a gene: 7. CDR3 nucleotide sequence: TGTGCCTGGAGTCCTCTAGGGACAGGGACCTACGAGCAGTACTTC. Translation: CAWSPLGTGTYEQYF.

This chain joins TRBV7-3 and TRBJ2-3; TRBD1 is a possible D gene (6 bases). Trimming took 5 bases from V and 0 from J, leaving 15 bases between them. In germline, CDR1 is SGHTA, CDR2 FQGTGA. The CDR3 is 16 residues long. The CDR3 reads CASSPGHSFSTDTQYF. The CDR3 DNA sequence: TGTGCCAGCAGCCCGGGACACTCTTTTAGCACAGATACGCAGTATTTT.

The CDR3 coding sequence is TGTGCCAGCAGTGATTCCGGGCAGAACTATGGCTACACCTTC. Its protein product is CASSDSGQNYGYTF. The chain joins TRBV25-1 to TRBJ1-2; D not resolved. Germline values: CDR1 MGHDK, CDR2 SYGVNS. CDR3 length: 14 residues. V was cut by 3 bases and J by 2 bases, with 10 bases left in between.

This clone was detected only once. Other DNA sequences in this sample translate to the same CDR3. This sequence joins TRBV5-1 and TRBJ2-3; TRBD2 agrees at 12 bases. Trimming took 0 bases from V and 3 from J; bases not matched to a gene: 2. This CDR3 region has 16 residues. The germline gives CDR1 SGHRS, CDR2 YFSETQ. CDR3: CASSLGLAGGTDTQYF. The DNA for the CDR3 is TGCGCCAGCAGCTTGGGGCTAGCGGGAGGGACAGATACGCAGTATTTT.

As DNA, the CDR3 is TGTGCCAGCAGTACTAGCGGGAAATACGATGAGCAGTTCTTC. Its protein is CASSTSGKYDEQFF. The chain joins TRBV28 to TRBJ2-1; 10 bases are shared with TRBD2. With V trimmed by 5 bases and J by 8 bases, 6 bases remained unmatched. This CDR3 is built from 14 residues. The germline V gene has CDR1 MDHEN and CDR2 SYDVKM.

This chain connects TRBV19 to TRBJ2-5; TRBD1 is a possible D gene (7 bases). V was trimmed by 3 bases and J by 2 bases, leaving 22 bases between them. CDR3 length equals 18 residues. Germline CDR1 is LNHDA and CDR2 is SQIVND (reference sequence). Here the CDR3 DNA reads TGTGCCAGTAGTATCTGGGCGGGCAGGGGGGTAGGGCAAGAGACCCAGTACTTC. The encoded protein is CASSIWAGRGVGQETQYF.